This TCR beta chain was sequenced in a study of blood T cells in healthy people across ages. PCR was performed a second time for roughly 7 to 12 cycles using a sample-barcoded 5' primer and a J-beta primer mix. MiXCR, applied by TCRdb to the 5' RACE reads, yields one record per CDR3 protein. The repertoire includes around 1.5 million distinct CDR3 sequences, approximately 42% of them detected once, and 7% to 9% sits in the top ten. V lost 0 bases and J lost 4, with 18 bases in between. The CDR3 sequence is 17 residues long. Germline values: CDR1 PRHDT, CDR2 FYEKMQ (reference sequence). This clonotype was sampled from a woman younger than 30 in good health. Sequencing was carried out using blood. The rearrangement links TRBV13 to TRBJ1-2, with D perhaps TRBD1 (6 bases). CDR3 coding DNA: TGTGCCAGCAGCTTAGGGAGCGTACAGGGTTTGAGCTATGGCTACACCTTC. Amino acid sequence: CASSLGSVQGLSYGYTF.